Listed below are T cell receptor beta chains from one sample, sequenced in a study of cytomegalovirus exposure and HLA in healthy donors. TCRdb keeps only in-frame clones here, not all; method: immunoSEQ multiplex PCR. The repertoire holds around 190,000 clones, 86% seen once, with 6.5% to 7.5% in the top ten. The sequencing sample was made of PBMCs. The receptors were gathered from a man younger than 45 in good health and CMV-seropositive. CDR3s include the opening cysteine and the closing phenylalanine or tryptophan. D genes are given only for firm matches. Size is stated for part of the rows, as once, few or many counts, or as a class when the clone is expanded.

cdr3_nt cdr3_aa j_call d_call clone_size v_call
TGTGCCTGGAGTCCGGGACGGCTCAACACCGGGGAGCTGTTTTTT CAWSPGRLNTGELFF TRBJ2-2 . . TRBV30
TGTGCCAGCAGCGCCCGGACAGGGCGGCCCAACGTCCTGACTTTC CASSARTGRPNVLTF TRBJ2-6 TRBD1 . TRBV9
TGCGCCAGCAGCCAAGATCCACAGGCTTGGGCCGAAGCTTTCTTT CASSQDPQAWAEAFF TRBJ1-1 . once TRBV4-3
TGTGCCAGCAGTCTCCGTTCCGTCTCTGGAAACACCATATATTTT CASSLRSVSGNTIYF TRBJ1-3 . . TRBV6-5
TGTGCCAGCAGCCCAGGACAGGGCTATGGCTACACCTTC CASSPGQGYGYTF TRBJ1-2 TRBD1 . TRBV7-6
TGCGCCAGCAGCCAGCGGACTAGCGGGGGGGCGGGGTTTTCCTACGAGCAGTACTTC CASSQRTSGGAGFSYEQYF TRBJ2-7 TRBD2 . TRBV4-1
TGTGCCAGTAGTATAATTCCAGGACAGGGGGCGGATGAGCAGTTCTTC CASSIIPGQGADEQFF TRBJ2-1 TRBD1 . TRBV19
TGCGCCAGCAGCTTCGCGGGACGCTACACGGGGGAGCTGTTTTTT CASSFAGRYTGELFF TRBJ2-2 . . TRBV5-1
TGCAGCGTTGATGACAGGGGTTCGGCCAATGAGCAGTTCTTC CSVDDRGSANEQFF TRBJ2-1 TRBD1 . TRBV29-1
TGTGCCAGTAGTAGGGTAGCTTATCAGCCCCAGCATTTT CASSRVAYQPQHF TRBJ1-5 . . TRBV19
TGTGCCAGCAGTCCAGGGGTCGGTCACACTGAAGCTTTCTTT CASSPGVGHTEAFF TRBJ1-1 . few TRBV6-5
TGTGCCAGCAGTGAACCACCGGGACAGGGGGGTTTCGAGCAGTACTTC CASSEPPGQGGFEQYF TRBJ2-7 TRBD1 few TRBV6-1
TGCGCCAGCAGCCACCTGACTGATCAGCAGTACTTC CASSHLTDQQYF TRBJ2-7 . . TRBV4-1
TGTGCCAGCAGATCGACTAGCGGAGGGGATACGCAGTATTTT CASRSTSGGDTQYF TRBJ2-3 TRBD2 . TRBV2
TGTGCCAGCAGTGTCGTAGGGGGCTTTAGCACAGATACGCAGTATTTT CASSVVGGFSTDTQYF TRBJ2-3 TRBD1 . TRBV7-3
TGTGCCAGCAGTCCTGACAGGAGCACAGATACGCAGTATTTT CASSPDRSTDTQYF TRBJ2-3 . . TRBV9
TGTGCTAGTGGTTTGGTACCCCCCGTGTCTTACGAGCAGTACTTC CASGLVPPVSYEQYF TRBJ2-7 . . TRBV12-5
TGTGCCAGCAGCCCAAGACAGGGGTCGGTCAATGAGCAGTTCTTC CASSPRQGSVNEQFF TRBJ2-1 TRBD1 . TRBV11-3
TGTGCCAGCATTGATACGCGGTACGAGCAGTACTTC CASIDTRYEQYF TRBJ2-7 . . TRBV6-5
TGTGCCAGCAGCCCATACAGGGCTATTCAGCCCCAGCATTTT CASSPYRAIQPQHF TRBJ1-5 . . TRBV27
TGTGCCAGCAGTCCCGGGCCTCGATTGCCCCAGCATTTT CASSPGPRLPQHF TRBJ1-5 . once TRBV27
TGTGCCAGCAGCAAAGAAGCTCGGCTCGGCGGCTACACCTTC CASSKEARLGGYTF TRBJ1-2 . . TRBV21-1
TGTGCCAGCAGTCGGGACAGGGGGCAAATCTTGGGGTATGAAAAACTGTTTTTT CASSRDRGQILGYEKLFF TRBJ1-4 TRBD1 . TRBV2
TGTGCCAGCCTTTCGGAGTCCTCTCCCTACGAGCAGTACTTC CASLSESSPYEQYF TRBJ2-7 . . TRBV6-6
TGTGCCAGCAAAGCTCAGGATAACACTGAAGCTTTCTTT CASKAQDNTEAFF TRBJ1-1 . . TRBV7-3
TGTGCCAGCAGCTTCCTAGGCGAGCAGTACTTC CASSFLGEQYF TRBJ2-7 . . TRBV7-9
TGTGCCAGCAGCTTAGACCTGGCGACGCGTAACTATGGCTACACCTTC CASSLDLATRNYGYTF TRBJ1-2 . . TRBV11-2
TGTGCCAGCAGGGCTTCTTGGGAAGCTTTCTTT CASRASWEAFF TRBJ1-1 . . TRBV6-5
TGTGCCAGCAGGAATGGACCGGTCTATGGCTACACCTTC CASRNGPVYGYTF TRBJ1-2 . . TRBV28
TGTGCCAGCAGTTTATACCCGGGTCAAGAGACCCAGTACTTC CASSLYPGQETQYF TRBJ2-5 . few TRBV27
TGTGCCAGCAGCCCGGGCCGTCGCGAGGGAGCTTTCTTT CASSPGRREGAFF TRBJ1-1 . . TRBV7-9
TGTGCCAGCAGTCGACAACTGATGGATCAGCCCCAGCATTTT CASSRQLMDQPQHF TRBJ1-5 . . TRBV14
TGTGCCAGCTTCGCGGGGTTTTCCTACAATGAGCAGTTCTTC CASFAGFSYNEQFF TRBJ2-1 . . TRBV28
TGTGCCAGCAGCTTGGTTTGGGGGGGAGTCTCCTTAGGCTACACCTTC CASSLVWGGVSLGYTF TRBJ1-2 . . TRBV5-6
TGCGCCACACGACCCAGGACTAGCGAAAGCTCTGGGGCCAACGTCCTGACTTTC CATRPRTSESSGANVLTF TRBJ2-6 TRBD2 . TRBV5-1
TGTGCCAGCTCACCCGACAGGGCCTCTAGCACAGATACGCAGTATTTT CASSPDRASSTDTQYF TRBJ2-3 TRBD1 once TRBV18
TGCGCCAGCAAACTAGCGTTACCGACAGATACGCAGTATTTT CASKLALPTDTQYF TRBJ2-3 TRBD2 . TRBV10-2
TGTGCCAGCAGTGAGGGAGAGTCCTATGGCTACACCTTC CASSEGESYGYTF TRBJ1-2 . few TRBV6-4
TGTGCCAGCAGTTACTCTAGGAGTTACTATGGCTACACCTTC CASSYSRSYYGYTF TRBJ1-2 . . TRBV6-5
TGCAGCGTTGGTCCCGGCGTGACGATACCGGGACAACGAAACATTCAGTACTTC CSVGPGVTIPGQRNIQYF TRBJ2-4 . . TRBV29-1
TGTGCCAGCACCTTCGGTGTGAGCACAGATACGCAGTATTTT CASTFGVSTDTQYF TRBJ2-3 . . TRBV25-1
TGTGCCAGCAGCCCCGACGGCTCGGGCCAGCCCCAGCATTTT CASSPDGSGQPQHF TRBJ1-5 . . TRBV6-1
TGTGCCAGTAGTATAGAAACGAACACTGAAGCTTTCTTT CASSIETNTEAFF TRBJ1-1 . . TRBV19
TGTGCCAGCAGTGAAGAGGCAGGCTCTAACTATGGCTACACCTTC CASSEEAGSNYGYTF TRBJ1-2 . . TRBV2
TGTGCCAGCAGGGCCCCTTTGGGGGGCTACACCTTC CASRAPLGGYTF TRBJ1-2 . . TRBV2
TGTGCCAGTAGTATTGTGGGACTAGCGGGAGACAGCGAGCAGTACTTC CASSIVGLAGDSEQYF TRBJ2-7 TRBD2 once TRBV19
TGTGCTAGTGGTTTGGTACTAGTAAGGGTCGGCTCCTATAATTCACCCCTCCACTTT CASGLVLVRVGSYNSPLHF TRBJ1-6 . . TRBV12-5
TGTGCCATCGGGGGTGAGGAGACCCAGTACTTC CAIGGEETQYF TRBJ2-5 . . TRBV6-5